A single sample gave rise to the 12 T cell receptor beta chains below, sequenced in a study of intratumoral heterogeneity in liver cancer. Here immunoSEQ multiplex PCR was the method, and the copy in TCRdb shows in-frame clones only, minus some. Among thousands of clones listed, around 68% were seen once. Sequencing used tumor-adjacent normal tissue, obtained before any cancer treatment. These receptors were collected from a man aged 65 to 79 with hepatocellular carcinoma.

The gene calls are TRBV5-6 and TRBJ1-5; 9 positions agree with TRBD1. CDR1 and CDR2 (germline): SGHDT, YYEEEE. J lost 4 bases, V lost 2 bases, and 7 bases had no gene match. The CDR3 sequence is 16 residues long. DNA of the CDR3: TGTGCCAGCAGCTTTGGGGGACAGGGACGAAATCAGCCCCAGCATTTT. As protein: CASSFGGQGRNQPQHF.

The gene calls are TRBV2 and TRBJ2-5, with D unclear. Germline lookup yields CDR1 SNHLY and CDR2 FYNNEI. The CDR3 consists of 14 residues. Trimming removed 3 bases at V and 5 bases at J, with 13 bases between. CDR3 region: CASSDSPMGETQYF. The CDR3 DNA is TGTGCCAGCAGTGACTCCCCAATGGGGGAGACCCAGTACTTC. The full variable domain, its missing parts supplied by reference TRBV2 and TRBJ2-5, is EPEVTQTPSHQVTQMGQEVILRCVPISNHLYFYWYRQILGQKVEFLVSFYNNEISEKSEIFDDQFSVERPDGSNFTLKIRSTKLEDSAMYFCASSDSPMGETQYFGPGTRLLVL.

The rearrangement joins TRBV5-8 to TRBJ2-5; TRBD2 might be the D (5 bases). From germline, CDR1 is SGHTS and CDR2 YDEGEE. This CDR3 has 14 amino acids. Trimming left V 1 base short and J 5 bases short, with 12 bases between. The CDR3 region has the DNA TGTGCCAGCAGCTTGCAAGAGGGCGTGGAGACCCAGTACTTC. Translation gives CASSLQEGVETQYF.

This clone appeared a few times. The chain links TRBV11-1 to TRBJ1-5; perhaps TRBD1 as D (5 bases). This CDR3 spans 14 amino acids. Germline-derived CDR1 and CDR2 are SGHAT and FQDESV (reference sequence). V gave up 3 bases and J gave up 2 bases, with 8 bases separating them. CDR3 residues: CASSLGDGNQPQHF. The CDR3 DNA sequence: TGTGCCAGCAGCTTGGGGGACGGCAATCAGCCCCAGCATTTT.

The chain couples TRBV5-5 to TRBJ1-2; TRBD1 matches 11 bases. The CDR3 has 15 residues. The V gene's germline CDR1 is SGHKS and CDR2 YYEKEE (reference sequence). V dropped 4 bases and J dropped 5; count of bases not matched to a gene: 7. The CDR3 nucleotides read TGTGCCAGCAGCCTTGGGACAGGGGGTGGGTATGGCTACACCTTC. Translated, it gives CASSLGTGGGYGYTF.

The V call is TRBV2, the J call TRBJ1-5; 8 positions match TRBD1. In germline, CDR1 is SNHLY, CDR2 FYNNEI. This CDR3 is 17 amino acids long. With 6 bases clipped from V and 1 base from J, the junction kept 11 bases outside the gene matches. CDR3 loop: CASRRTGLELSNQPQHF. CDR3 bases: TGTGCCAGCAGAAGGACAGGGCTTGAGTTGAGCAATCAGCCCCAGCATTTT.

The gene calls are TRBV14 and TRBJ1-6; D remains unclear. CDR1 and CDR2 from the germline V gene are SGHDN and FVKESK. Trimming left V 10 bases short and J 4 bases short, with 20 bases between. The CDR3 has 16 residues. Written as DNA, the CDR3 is TGTGCCACCCGAAAAACCGGGAGTCTGTATAATTCACCCCTCCACTTT. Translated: CATRKTGSLYNSPLHF.

The CDR3 protein is CASSLGWKENTEAFF. CDR3 nucleotide sequence: TGTGCCAGCAGCTTAGGCTGGAAAGAGAACACTGAAGCTTTCTTT. The V and J genes are TRBV7-9 and TRBJ1-1; no definite D call. Deletions cut 1 base from V and 1 base from J, with 10 bases between. This CDR3 region has 15 residues. CDR1 is SEHNR, CDR2 FQNEAQ, per germline (reference sequence).

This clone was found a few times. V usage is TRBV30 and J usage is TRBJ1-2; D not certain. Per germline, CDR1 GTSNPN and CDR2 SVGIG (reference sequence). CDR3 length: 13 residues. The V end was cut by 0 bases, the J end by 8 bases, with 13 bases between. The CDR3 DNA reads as TGTGCCTGGAGTGTAAATTGGGTGTGGGGCTACACCTTC. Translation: CAWSVNWVWGYTF.

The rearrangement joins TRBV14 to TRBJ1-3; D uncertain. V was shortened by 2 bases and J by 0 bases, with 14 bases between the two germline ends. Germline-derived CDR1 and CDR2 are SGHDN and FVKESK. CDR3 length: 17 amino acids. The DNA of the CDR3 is TGTGCCAGCAGCCAAATAGGTGTAGCTGGCTCTGGAAACACCATATATTTT. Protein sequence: CASSQIGVAGSGNTIYF.

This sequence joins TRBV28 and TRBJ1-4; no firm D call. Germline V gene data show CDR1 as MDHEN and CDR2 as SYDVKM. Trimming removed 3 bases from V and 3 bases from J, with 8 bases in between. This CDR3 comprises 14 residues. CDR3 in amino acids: CASSLGWANEKLFF. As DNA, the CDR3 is TGTGCCAGCAGTTTGGGGTGGGCTAATGAAAAACTGTTTTTT.

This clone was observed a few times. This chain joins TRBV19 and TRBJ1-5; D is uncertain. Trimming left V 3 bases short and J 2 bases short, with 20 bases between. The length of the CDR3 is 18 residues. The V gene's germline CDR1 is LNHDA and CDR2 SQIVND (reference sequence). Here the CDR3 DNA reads TGTGCCAGTAGTATTGATCATAGAGTAGGGATGCGCAATCAGCCCCAGCATTTT. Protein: CASSIDHRVGMRNQPQHF.